The source of this T cell receptor (beta chain) is a study of blood T cell repertoires in COVID-19. This CDR3 has 14 residues. V lost 1 base to trimming and J lost 1 base, with 8 bases between them. CDR1 and CDR2 from the germline V gene are SEHNR and FQNEAQ (reference sequence). Seattle-derived patients entered the study during active infection and were followed longitudinally. Original processing methods: Nucleated cell number was recorded as an estimate derived from reference gene primer amplification. Sequencing used immunoSEQ multiplex PCR; TCRdb keeps in-frame clones, though not all of them. V, J and clone size were drawn from that table, and D and trimming were deduced from the DNA. Seen here are about 68,000 clones, nearly 90% observed once, and the top ten hold about 3.4%. In its sample, this clone was seen a few times.

Sequencing was performed on peripheral blood. This clonotype originated in a woman aged 45-59 years with COVID-19, enrolled during active disease. J is TRBJ2-7 and V is TRBV7-9; unclear D gene. As DNA, the CDR3 is TGTGCCAGCAGCTTAGGCAGCGTTTCCTACGAGCAGTACTTC. Its translation is CASSLGSVSYEQYF.